The 20 T cell receptor beta chains reported below all come from one sample, sequenced in a study of identical twins. One entry per CDR3 protein, called by TCRdb with MiXCR from the 5' RACE reads. The table lists about 220,000 distinct CDR3 sequences, around 8.1% of them singletons. This sample also appeared in a second study, on yellow fever vaccine responses in identical twins.

Sequencing was performed on memory (CD45RO+) T cells sorted from blood. The receptors derive from a woman aged 18-35 years in good health.

This clonotype was detected a few times. The V call is TRBV27, the J call TRBJ2-7; TRBD2 agrees at 9 bases. Germline CDR1 reads MNHEY; CDR2 reads SMNVEV (reference sequence). The length of the CDR3 is 16 residues. V was pared by 2 bases and J by 6 bases, with 11 bases of the junction left unmatched. CDR3 region: CASSLVGGLAGIEQYF. The CDR3 nucleotides are TGTGCCAGCAGTTTAGTCGGAGGGCTAGCGGGAATCGAGCAGTACTTC.

Here the CDR3 DNA reads TGTGCCAGCAATTTGGGTCCTACGCAGTATTTT. Protein: CASNLGPTQYF. V usage is TRBV28 and J usage is TRBJ2-3, with D unresolved. V shed 7 bases and J shed 8 bases, with 10 bases lying between them. This CDR3 has 11 residues. Germline CDR1 and CDR2: MDHEN and SYDVKM. Supplemented by reference TRBV28 and TRBJ2-3, the full variable domain reads DVKVTQSSRYLVKRTGEKVFLECVQDMDHENMFWYRQDPGLGLRLIYFSYDVKMKEKGDIPEGYSVSREKKERFSLILESASTNQTSMYLCASNLGPTQYFGPGTRLTVL.

The table lists this clonotype with many counts. The chain recombines TRBV7-2 with TRBJ2-7, with D perhaps TRBD1 (6 bases). Germline loops: CDR1 SGHTA, CDR2 FQGNSA. The CDR3 is 13 residues long. The V and J ends lost 5 bases and 2 bases respectively, with 10 bases between them. CDR3 region: CASSRQVTYEQYF. The CDR3 coding sequence is TGTGCCAGCAGCAGACAGGTTACCTACGAGCAGTACTTC.

This clonotype has a handful of counts. The chain recombines TRBV6-5 with TRBJ2-7; D is possibly TRBD1 or TRBD2 (5 bases each). Trimming pared 5 bases from V and 7 bases from J, leaving 15 bases between. The germline V gene has CDR1 MNHEY and CDR2 SVGAGI. The CDR3 extends over 13 amino acids. The CDR3 bases are TGTGCCAGCAGTATCCGCGAGTGGGGGGAGCAGTACTTC. Translating it yields CASSIREWGEQYF.

This clonotype occurred a few times. This chain links TRBV24-1 with TRBJ2-3; D may be TRBD1 (5 bases). With 9 bases removed from V and 9 bases from J, the gap between germline ends came to 9 bases. Germline CDR1 and CDR2: KGHDR and SFDVKD. CDR3 length: 10 residues. CDR3 coding DNA: TGTGCCACCCGTCAGGGCACGCAGTATTTT. Amino acid sequence: CATRQGTQYF.

This clonotype showed up many times. The chain recombines TRBV10-3 with TRBJ2-2; tentatively, D is TRBD2 (5 bases). There are 14 residues in the CDR3. In germline, CDR1 is ENHRY, CDR2 SYGVKD. With 8 bases removed from V and 3 bases from J, the gap between germline ends came to 13 bases. The CDR3 sequence: CAIGEIADTGELFF. The CDR3 nucleotides are TGTGCCATCGGGGAGATAGCCGACACCGGGGAGCTGTTTTTT.

The sample holds many counts of this clonotype. The J gene is TRBJ2-2, the V gene TRBV6-4; D uncertain. The CDR3 loop spans 12 amino acids. Germline V gene data show CDR1 as MRHNA and CDR2 as SNTAGT. The V end lost 4 bases, the J end lost 3 bases, and 3 bases lay between the germline ends. The CDR3 protein is CASSVDTGELFF. As DNA, the CDR3 is TGTGCCAGCAGTGTGGACACCGGGGAGCTGTTTTTT.

Only a few counts were recorded for this clonotype. V is TRBV6-2 or TRBV6-3 and J is TRBJ2-3, with TRBD1 matching 7 bases. The CDR3 has 15 amino acids. The junction had 16 bases not matched to a gene; V was cut back by 8 bases and J by 8 bases. Looked up from germline, CDR1 is MNHEY and CDR2 is SVGEGT. Here the CDR3 reads CASSKNPDRVGTQYF. The CDR3 DNA is TGTGCCAGCTCCAAGAACCCCGACAGGGTCGGTACGCAGTATTTT.

This clonotype was counted a few times. V usage is TRBV28 and J usage is TRBJ2-7; 11 bases fit TRBD1. The germline CDR1 and CDR2 sequences are MDHEN and SYDVKM. J was trimmed by 4 bases and V by 5 bases; bases with no gene match: 13. There are 17 residues in the CDR3. As DNA, the CDR3 is TGTGCCAGCAGTCCAAGGGGACAGGGGGGTTTTGGGTACGAGCAGTACTTC. Residues: CASSPRGQGGFGYEQYF.

This clonotype was counted a few times. The chain joins TRBV29-1 to TRBJ2-2; no firm D call. Germline-derived CDR1 and CDR2 are SQVTM and ANQGSEA. This CDR3 has 15 residues. V was shortened by 7 bases and J by 0 bases, with 15 bases between the two germline ends. CDR3 sequence: CSALTGLANTGELFF. CDR3 nucleotide sequence: TGCAGCGCACTCACCGGGCTAGCGAACACCGGGGAGCTGTTTTTT.

This clonotype appeared a few times. The chain joins TRBV2 to TRBJ1-5; D unclear. Germline lookup yields CDR1 SNHLY and CDR2 FYNNEI. The CDR3 has 14 amino acids. The ends were cut back, 8 bases at V and 3 bases at J, with 14 bases in the middle. The CDR3 is CASSDTNSNQPQHF. CDR3 coding DNA: TGTGCCAGCTCCGACACTAACTCCAATCAGCCCCAGCATTTT.

The chain has TRBV7-9 and TRBJ2-7; D call uncertain. V shed 5 bases and J shed 2 bases, with 13 bases lying between them. Germline V gives CDR1 SEHNR, CDR2 FQNEAQ (reference sequence). The CDR3 is 14 residues long. CDR3 sequence reads: CASSRRAVTYEQYF. The CDR3 coding sequence is TGTGCCAGCAGCCGAAGGGCAGTCACCTACGAGCAGTACTTC.

This clonotype was observed a handful of times. This chain uses TRBV28 with TRBJ2-7; D perhaps matches TRBD1 (5 bases). Trimming cost V 10 bases and J 2 bases, with 15 bases left between them. This CDR3 region has 13 residues. The germline V gene encodes CDR1 MDHEN and CDR2 SYDVKM. CDR3 protein: CATVMTVPYEQYF. Here the CDR3 DNA reads TGTGCCACCGTTATGACAGTGCCCTACGAGCAGTACTTC.

In its sample, this clonotype was seen a few times. The chain uses TRBV6-2 or TRBV6-3 and TRBJ2-5; 10 bases match TRBD1. After removal of 5 bases from V and 5 bases from J, the junction contained 11 bases not matched to a gene. The CDR3 length is 16 residues. CDR1 and CDR2 (germline): MNHEY, SVGEGT. The CDR3 loop reads CASSDYPGTGVETQYF. Here the CDR3 DNA reads TGTGCCAGCAGTGACTACCCCGGGACAGGGGTGGAGACCCAGTACTTC.

The rearrangement joins TRBV4-2 to TRBJ1-5; possibly TRBD1 for D (5 bases). This CDR3 has 14 residues. Per the germline V gene, CDR1 is LGHNA and CDR2 is YNFKEQ. V dropped 1 base and J dropped 1 base, with 5 bases sitting between them. The CDR3 spells CASSQGQSNQPQHF. The CDR3 nucleotides are TGTGCCAGCAGCCAAGGACAGAGCAATCAGCCCCAGCATTTT.

This clonotype was seen a few times. This chain connects TRBV15 to TRBJ1-2, with D tentatively TRBD1 (6 bases). Looked up from germline, CDR1 is LNHNV and CDR2 is YYDKDF (reference sequence). CDR3 length equals 14 residues. V was cut by 5 bases and J by 2 bases, with 12 bases left in between. CDR3 sequence: CATSASGTNYGYTF. CDR3 coding DNA: TGTGCCACCAGCGCCTCCGGGACAAACTATGGCTACACCTTC.

This clonotype was counted ten times or more. The rearrangement uses TRBV12-3 or TRBV12-4 and TRBJ2-3; D not certain. This CDR3 is built from 15 residues. V gave up 6 bases and J gave up 0 bases, with 13 bases separating them. Here the CDR3 DNA reads TGTGCCAGCAGATTAAGCCCCTTTAGCACAGATACGCAGTATTTT. Translated: CASRLSPFSTDTQYF.

This clonotype was observed many times. The V and J genes are TRBV3-1 and TRBJ1-1, with 7 positions matching TRBD1. The CDR3 length is 14 residues. Germline V CDR1 and CDR2: LGHDT, YNNKEL (reference sequence). The V gene end was trimmed by 7 bases and the J gene end by 2 bases; junction bases not matched to a gene: 7. The CDR3 DNA follows: TGTGCCAGCAACCGACAGGGATACAACACTGAAGCTTTCTTT. Its protein is CASNRQGYNTEAFF.

This chain joins TRBV7-3 and TRBJ2-3; 9 nucleotides align to TRBD2. CDR3 length equals 16 residues. From germline, CDR1 is SGHTA and CDR2 FQGTGA. After removal of 4 bases from V and 10 bases from J, the junction contained 15 bases not matched to a gene. The CDR3 nucleotides are TGTGCCAGCAGCTCTGGGTCGCCAGCGGGGGGCGGGCCGCAGTATTTT. It translates to CASSSGSPAGGGPQYF.

The chain recombines TRBV5-1 with TRBJ2-5, with D uncertain. The CDR3 has 11 residues. V was shortened by 4 bases and J by 3 bases, with 4 bases between the two germline ends. Germline CDR1 reads SGHRS; CDR2 reads YFSETQ. The CDR3 here is CASSGEETQYF. The CDR3 coding sequence is TGCGCCAGCAGCGGAGAAGAGACCCAGTACTTC.